This T cell receptor beta chain was identified in a study of cytomegalovirus exposure and HLA in healthy donors (dated by TCRdb to the late 2010s). About the study as a whole: In an earlier analysis of roughly 500 of the donors, less than 350 Gb of sequence data and 117 million unique TCR beta sequences from 150 million to 200 million T cells were reported. Donor age, sex, ethnicity and CMV serostatus were compiled alongside the repertoire data. The study profiled the T cell repertoires of 500 to 800 subjects by immunosequencing and related them to cytomegalovirus serostatus. On average, roughly 250,000 unique TCR beta nucleotide sequences were sequenced per donor among more than 350 genotyped donors of the cohort, with roughly 19% of those sequences being non-productive. A later genetic analysis used genome-wide SNP genotypes for about 65% of the roughly 700 donors, treating that subset as a discovery cohort. In the later analysis, no new phenotypic data were used to find candidate immune exposures; instead, reliance was placed on TCR beta sequences and their occurrence across donors. Besides the first cohort of roughly 640 subjects, a separate validation cohort made up of over 100 different subjects was used. Of the roughly 400 genotyped donors, approximately 82% fell in the genetic ancestry cluster associated with self-reported Caucasian donors. An earlier analysis of around 540 of the donors applied high-throughput TCR beta sequencing to assess whether each TCR beta V gene segment acted as functional or pseudogenic. About five DR-DQ haplotypes were handled as single units for association and clustering, since linkage in the cohort was strong. To study patterns of TCR occurrence, a later analysis re-analyzed previously published TCR beta repertoires from under 750 donors and added high-resolution HLA genotyping. An early release that covered about 600 HLA-typed donors contained about 300 gigabases of sequencing data and approximately 85 million unique TCR sequences. HLA typing included class I and class II loci at four-digit resolution. Typing coverage varied by locus: about 629-630 donors for A, B, C, DRB1 and DQB1; roughly 520 for DQA1; about 570 for DPA1; around 490 for DPB1. Every repertoire in the discovery cohort had been generated on one and the same sequencing platform. The study aimed to test whether cataloging public T cell receptors could reveal signatures of past pathogen exposure. High-throughput TCR immunosequencing, statistical association of individual TCRs with disease status, and machine learning were combined to predict cytomegalovirus infection status. The study at large found these results: Correlated functional status among segregating V segments might be attributable to linkage disequilibrium, but an unknown experimental factor could not be ruled out. A total of about 150 TCR beta chains were listed by the study as associated with cytomegalovirus. Across donors, most TCR sequences were observed very rarely, whereas some public TCRs were present in many individuals. Because HLA typing was missing for some donors at each locus, association tests included only the typed subset. Assigning TCR associations to individual alleles was difficult when HLA alleles, especially DR and DQ, strongly co-occurred. Some IMGT-functional V segments, including TRBV6-2 and TRBV6-3, could not be told apart with the 87-base-pair reads, so those segments were excluded. A cluster of highly shared sequence variants was judged likely to be a technical artifact of the sequencing pipeline. A later analysis found that HLA-associated TCR beta chains were more clonally expanded and had lower generation probabilities than equally common non-associated chains. Specific HLA alleles were associated with about 17,000 TCR beta sequences at a false discovery rate of 0.05 in a later analysis. A further reported finding was that TCR beta sequences accurately predicted the HLA-A and HLA-B alleles for most subjects in the first cohort. According to a later analysis, parvovirus B19, influenza, CMV and Epstein-Barr virus appeared linked to several top co-occurrence clusters. V-gene and J-gene trimming of TCR beta chains was associated with a missense DCLRE1C variant in a later genetic analysis, and the association was replicated in an independent cohort. In vitro tests confirmed that a few of the cytomegalovirus-associated TCR beta chains recognize cytomegalovirus antigens. The earlier analysis of almost 600 of the donors excluded 15 to 20 rarely observed V segments, including chromosome 9 orphons, because counts were too low. This cohort had only TCR beta chains sequenced, and the lack of alpha or paired-chain data limited which features could be detected. According to a later analysis, TCR association rates differed among HLA loci, with DRB1 alleles showing the most associated TCRs and HLA-C alleles showing the fewest. In a later genetic analysis, fewer N-insertions in productive TCRs were reported among donors in an Asian-associated ancestry cluster than the roughly 640-donor mean. Most CMV-associated TCR beta chains appeared to be HLA-restricted in a later analysis, and the HLA associations seemed to be driven largely by CMV exposure. The classifier was reported to diagnose cytomegalovirus status with high specificity and sensitivity in both the original and validation cohorts. Broadly in line with IMGT annotations, most TCR beta V segments showed up in productive rearrangements about 90% or about 30% of the time in an earlier analysis of several hundred of the donors. For the cohort, immune exposure information was limited to CMV serostatus. The authors suggested that the approach could potentially be extended to other disease states and immunological phenotypes. Presence/absence analyses assumed roughly uniform sequencing depth across donors, an assumption that may not hold.

In total, about 650 healthy bone marrow donors made up the cohort. At the time of sampling, all cohort members were nominally healthy, though unrecorded immune exposures were likely present. The donor tested CMV seronegative and was one of the 352 seronegative cohort members. Each donor provided a peripheral blood sample, and peripheral blood mononuclear cells were used for TCR beta sequencing. The Qiagen DNeasy Blood Extraction Kit was used to extract genomic DNA from the blood cell samples. The library was obtained by the immunoSEQ multiplex PCR assay. For the multiplex PCR, a mixture combining 60 forward primers for TCR Vbeta segments and 13 reverse primers for TCR Jbeta segments was used. The CDR3 region of rearranged TCR beta genes was amplified from genomic DNA with a multiplex PCR assay. On the Illumina HiSeq System, the amplified TCR beta libraries were sequenced as 87-base-pair reads. On the study's bioinformatics: Across the 700 or so repertoires, a later analysis counted some 81 million unique TCR beta chains, 8.5 million to 12 million of which were shared by at least two donors. To remove PCR and sequencing errors, raw reads were error-corrected and collapsed into unique sequences using a nearest-neighbor algorithm that merged closely related sequences. CDR3 sequences were aligned to IMGT reference sequences to assign V, D and J gene segments. For a sequence to be retained, at least a six-nucleotide match to both a V gene segment and a J gene segment was required. Rearrangements were classified as productive when the CDR3 lacked stop codons and remained in frame with V and J, and all other rearrangements were classified as non-productive. Following IMGT convention, CDR3 was defined as the stretch from the second conserved V-encoded cysteine up to the conserved J-encoded phenylalanine. The earlier analysis of roughly 590 of the donors excluded sequences that lacked an unambiguous match to a single V gene segment. An earlier analysis of about 590 of the donors classified V segments as functional when productive rearrangements were above 56.7% and as segregating when the standard deviation between donors was above 5%. A statistical classification framework was developed to diagnose cytomegalovirus status using the catalog of TCR beta chain sequences. A later analysis assigned V and J genes by comparing TCR nucleotide sequences with IMGT/GENE-DB human TR gene sequences. In a later analysis, CDR3 sequences and most-parsimonious VDJ recombination scenarios were assigned using the TCRdist pipeline. In a later analysis, each TCR beta chain was defined by its CDR3 amino acid sequence together with its V-gene family, and reads without a unique V-gene family were excluded. In a later analysis, 450 to 600 highly shared, low-generation-probability nucleotide sequences were removed to address suspected cross-contamination and a sequencing artifact. For each public chain, a later analysis derived a clonal expansion index from normalized ranks of inferred template counts within each repertoire. In a later analysis, generation probabilities were computed with a VDJ recombination model fitted to out-of-frame rearrangements, and the resulting probabilities were checked against IGoR. In a later analysis, hypergeometric tests were used to score TCR-TCR, TCR-HLA and TCR-CMV co-occurrence, with a repertoire-size bias correction applied to TCR pairs. In a later analysis, false discovery rates were estimated by permuting HLA or CMV assignments 20 times. In a later analysis, co-occurring TCRs were grouped with DBSCAN, and TCRdist sequence similarity was added when clustering was performed within HLA-allele-positive subsets. Co-occurrence clustering excluded repertoires with fewer than 30,000 or more than 120,000 public chains, plus five with anomalous nucleotide sharing. TCRdb mirrors the immuneACCESS table, restricted to in-frame sequences. Some clones are absent from its copies; in checked studies, under half trace to an unresolved V gene, and the reason for the others is unknown. Clone size and the V and J calls come from that table; the DNA yielded D and trimming. Counted in this sample were 180,000 or so clones; around four fifths of them appeared once. The ten largest clones add up to 2.5% to 4% of the sample.

The germline V gene supplies CDR1 SGHTA and CDR2 FQGNSA. Spanning cysteine to phenylalanine, the CDR3 consists of 16 amino acids. The kept DNA is CDR3 alone, 48 bases in frame from the first base. The V end gives up 1 base and the J end 3 bases, leaving 5 bases in the junction not matched to a gene. In this sample, this clone turned up a few times. Its specific antigen is unknown. Base qualities are missing; no much larger clone stands one base away. The sample comprised PBMCs. The clonotype was recovered from a female donor in good health and CMV-seronegative. This sequence uses TRBV7-2 and TRBJ1-4; 7 junctional bases match TRBD1. DNA sequence: TGTGCCAGCAGCTTAGTTCGGGGGACAGCTAATGAAAAACTGTTTTTT. This encodes CASSLVRGTANEKLFF.